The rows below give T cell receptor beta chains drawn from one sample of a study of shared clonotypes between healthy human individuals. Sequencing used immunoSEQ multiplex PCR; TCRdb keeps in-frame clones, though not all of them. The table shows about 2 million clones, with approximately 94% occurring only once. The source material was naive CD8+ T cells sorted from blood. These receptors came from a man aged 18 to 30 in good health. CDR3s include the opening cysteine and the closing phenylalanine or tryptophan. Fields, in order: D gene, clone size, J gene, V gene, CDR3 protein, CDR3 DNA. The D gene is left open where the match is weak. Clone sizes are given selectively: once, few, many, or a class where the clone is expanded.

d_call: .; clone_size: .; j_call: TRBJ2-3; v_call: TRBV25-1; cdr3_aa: CASGKGPTDTQYF; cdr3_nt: TGTGCCAGCGGCAAGGGACCCACAGATACGCAGTATTTT
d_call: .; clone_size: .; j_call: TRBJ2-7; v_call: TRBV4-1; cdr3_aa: CASTLSHRAHTYEQYF; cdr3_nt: TGCGCCAGCACCCTTAGTCACAGGGCCCACACCTACGAGCAGTACTTC
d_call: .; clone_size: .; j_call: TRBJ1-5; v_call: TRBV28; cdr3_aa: CASSLFSGGDQPQHF; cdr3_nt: TGTGCCAGCAGTTTATTCTCGGGTGGTGATCAGCCCCAGCATTTT
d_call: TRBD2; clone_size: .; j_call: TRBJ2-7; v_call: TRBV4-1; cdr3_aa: CASSQVGVAGSSYEQYF; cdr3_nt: TGCGCCAGCAGCCAAGTTGGGGTAGCGGGGAGTTCCTACGAGCAGTACTTC
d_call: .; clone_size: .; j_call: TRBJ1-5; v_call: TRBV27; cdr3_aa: CASGNVGSNQPQHF; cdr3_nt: TGTGCCAGCGGGAATGTGGGGAGCAATCAGCCCCAGCATTTT
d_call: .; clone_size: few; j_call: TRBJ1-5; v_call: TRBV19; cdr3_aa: CASSMGLGQPQHF; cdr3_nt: TGTGCCAGTAGTATGGGACTCGGTCAGCCCCAGCATTTT
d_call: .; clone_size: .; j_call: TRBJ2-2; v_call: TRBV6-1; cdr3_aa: CASTVDYSVAGELFF; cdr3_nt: TGTGCCAGCACCGTGGACTATTCCGTCGCCGGGGAGCTGTTTTTT
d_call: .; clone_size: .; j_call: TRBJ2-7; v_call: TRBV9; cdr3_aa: CASSETGWSYEQYF; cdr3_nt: TGTGCCAGCAGCGAAACAGGGTGGTCCTACGAGCAGTACTTC
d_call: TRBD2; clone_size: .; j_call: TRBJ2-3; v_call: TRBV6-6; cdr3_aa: CASSPGTSGGDTQYF; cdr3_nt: TGTGCCAGCAGTCCCGGGACTAGCGGTGGGGATACGCAGTATTTT
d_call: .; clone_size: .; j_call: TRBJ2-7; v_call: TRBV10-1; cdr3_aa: CASSESRKGASFYEQYF; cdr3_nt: TGCGCCAGCAGTGAGTCGCGAAAAGGGGCTAGTTTCTACGAGCAGTACTTC
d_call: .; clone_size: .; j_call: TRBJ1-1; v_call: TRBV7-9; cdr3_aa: CASSSVSTGGDTEAFF; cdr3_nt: TGTGCCAGCAGCTCCGTATCGACGGGGGGCGACACTGAAGCTTTCTTT
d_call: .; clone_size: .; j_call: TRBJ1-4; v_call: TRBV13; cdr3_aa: CASSPQGNEKLFF; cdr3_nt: TGTGCCAGCAGCCCCCAGGGTAATGAAAAACTGTTTTTT